The 9 T cell receptor beta chains presented below share a single source sample, sequenced in a study of T-cell reconstitution after alpha-beta-depleted transplantation in children. For TCRbeta, the library was prepared with unique molecular identifiers. TCRdb reanalysed the PCR reads using MiXCR and keeps one entry per CDR3 protein. Of 450,000 to 600,000 distinct CDR3 sequences detected, under 12% appear once; the ten largest clones hold around 2.2%. Here the sequenced sample was PBMCs, taken before TCRalphabeta/CD19-depleted stem cell transplant. These receptors were collected from a child under 10 years old with inherited bone marrow failure, due to receive a stem cell transplant.

This clonotype was seen repeatedly, ten times or more. This sequence joins TRBV5-1 and TRBJ2-7, with TRBD1 matching 8 bases. Germline V gene lookup returns CDR1 SGHRS and CDR2 YFSETQ. The J segment lost 6 bases and the V segment lost 7 bases, leaving 9 bases of the junction unmatched. The CDR3 length is 13 residues. The CDR3 loop reads CASRPGGSGEQYF. As DNA, the CDR3 is TGCGCCAGCCGGCCAGGGGGCTCCGGCGAGCAGTACTTC.

There are many counts of this clonotype. The chain links TRBV10-3 to TRBJ1-5; possibly TRBD1 for D (5 bases). V lost 6 bases to trimming and J lost 3 bases, with 6 bases between them. The germline CDR1 and CDR2 sequences are ENHRY and SYGVKD. The CDR3 has 12 residues. The CDR3 reads CAIRGDNQPQHF. The CDR3 DNA follows: TGTGCCATCAGGGGGGACAATCAGCCCCAGCATTTT.

In regard to this clonotype: One base away lies a much larger clone, so this may be a sequencing read error. The chain joins TRBV20-1 to TRBJ1-1; D call uncertain. The CDR3 is made up of 13 amino acids. Germline V lookup: CDR1 DFQATT, CDR2 SNEGSKA (reference sequence). V was trimmed by 0 bases and J by 1 base, leaving 6 bases between them. CDR3 region: CSARDRPNTEAFF. The DNA for the CDR3 is TGCAGTGCTAGAGATCGGCCGAACACTGAAGCTTTCTTT.

This clonotype has ten or more counts. V usage is TRBV7-9 and J usage is TRBJ2-3, with 10 positions matching TRBD2. J lost 5 bases, V lost 4 bases, and 3 bases had no gene match. Germline values: CDR1 SEHNR, CDR2 FQNEAQ (reference sequence). CDR3 size: 14 residues. CDR3 DNA: TGTGCCAGCAGCTCAATAGCGGGAGGAGATACGCAGTATTTT. This gives the protein CASSSIAGGDTQYF.

CDR3 sequence reads: CASSLRGQGGGNTIYF. The CDR3, as DNA: TGTGCCAGCAGTTTAAGGGGACAGGGTGGTGGAAACACCATATATTTT. V gene TRBV27 combines with J gene TRBJ1-3; the match to TRBD1 covers 9 bases. The CDR3 is made up of 16 amino acids. Germline assignment: CDR1 MNHEY and CDR2 SMNVEV (reference sequence). J was trimmed by 3 bases and V by 2 bases; bases with no gene match: 5.

This clonotype was picked up a small number of times. The chain is built from TRBV28 and TRBJ2-7, with a possible D match to TRBD2 (6 bases). This CDR3 has 14 amino acids. Germline CDR1 MDHEN, CDR2 SYDVKM. V was pared by 5 bases and J by 3 bases, with 14 bases between. The chain's CDR3 is CASSIIVGSYEQYF. As DNA, the CDR3 is TGTGCCAGCAGTATCATTGTCGGGAGCTACGAGCAGTACTTC.

The J gene is TRBJ2-7, the V gene TRBV18; 9 bases line up with TRBD1. The CDR3 has 14 amino acids. V lost 8 bases and J lost 3; bases outside the gene matches: 8. The germline CDR1 and CDR2 sequences are KGHSH and LQKENI. The CDR3 here is CASHRDRVDYEQYF. The CDR3 DNA is TGTGCCAGCCACCGGGACAGGGTTGACTACGAGCAGTACTTC. The full variable domain, its missing parts supplied by reference TRBV18 and TRBJ2-7, is NAGVMQNPRHLVRRRGQEARLRCSPMKGHSHVYWYRQLPEEGLKFMVYLQKENIIDESGMPKERFSAEFPKEGPSILRIQQVVRGDSAAYFCASHRDRVDYEQYFGPGTRLTVT.

This clonotype was counted a few times. At one boundary the junction diverges from the germline segment, which might be a read error. The genes are TRBV3-1 and TRBJ2-1, with TRBD1 matching 8 bases. The CDR3 runs 15 residues. Germline CDR1 LGHDT, CDR2 YNNKEL (reference sequence). CDR3 loop: CASGHGQGSEDEQFF. The CDR3, as DNA: TGTGCCAGCGGCCACGGACAGGGTTCTGAGGATGAGCAGTTCTTC.

This clonotype was counted a few times. The chain uses TRBV30 and TRBJ2-3, with TRBD1 identical over 7 bases. The CDR3 is 14 amino acids. Per germline, CDR1 GTSNPN and CDR2 SVGIG (reference sequence). The J segment lost 3 bases and the V segment lost 5 bases, leaving 8 bases of the junction unmatched. CDR3 DNA sequence: TGTGCCTGGGGACAGGTTAGCGTGACAGATACGCAGTATTTT. Translation gives CAWGQVSVTDTQYF.